This T cell receptor beta chain was profiled in a study of early T cells in non-severe SARS-CoV-2 infection. The germline gives CDR1 SGHVS, CDR2 FQNEAQ. There are 15 residues in the CDR3. With 2 bases removed from V and 3 bases from J, the gap between germline ends came to 11 bases. TCRdb processed the 5' RACE reads anew with MiXCR; each CDR3 protein has one entry. The repertoire holds around 28,000 distinct CDR3 sequences, with 5.3% as singletons. This chain joins TRBV7-8 and TRBJ2-1; D is unclear. The source material was whole blood. This clonotype was sampled from an adult who was a healthcare worker with PCR-confirmed SARS-CoV-2 infection or an uninfected control (not recorded which). The CDR3 reads CASSLILTNYNEQFF. In nucleotides, the CDR3 is TGTGCCAGCAGCTTAATTCTGACAAACTACAATGAGCAGTTCTTC.